This T cell receptor (beta chain) was recorded in a study of graft-versus-host responses after intestinal transplantation. Study-wide background: Induction with anti-thymocyte globulin, then tacrolimus and steroids for three to four years, was given to all recipients.

The study's findings and limits: Recipient marrow harbored GvH clones, some of which surfaced first in ileum or blood. Early after transplant, HvG declines were associated with peak levels of circulating GvH clones.

The germline CDR1 and CDR2 sequences are SGDLS and YYNGEE. CDR3 length: 13 residues. V was clipped by 3 bases and J by 10 bases; unmatched bases: 8. Assay used: immunoSEQ multiplex PCR; TCRdb lists only in-frame clones, some missing. The table lists around 95,000 clones, more than 85% of them singletons, with roughly 0.97% in the top ten. As to this clone: Its antigen is as yet unknown.

The receptor was derived from a human donor who was the organ donor for an intestinal transplant. The source was unstimulated CD4+ T cells sorted from spleen or lymph node cells, collected before transplant. This rearrangement joins TRBV9 to TRBJ2-7; 9 nucleotides match TRBD2. CDR3: CASSASTSGDQYF. CDR3 DNA: TGTGCCAGCAGCGCGTCGACTAGCGGCGACCAGTACTTC.